These T cell receptor beta chains were read from a single sample in a study of T cells after yellow fever vaccination. TCRdb re-analysed the 5' RACE reads in MiXCR, keeping a single row per CDR3 protein. The repertoire holds over 65,000 distinct CDR3 sequences, with 13% as singletons. The sample in question was CD8+ T cells not binding an NS4B(214-222) dextramer, sorted from PBMCs, obtained approximately 22 days after the first yellow fever vaccination. The receptors were sampled from a man between 18 and 35 years old who received the YFV17D yellow fever vaccine. The CDR3 runs from the conserved cysteine through the conserved F or W. D genes are given only for firm matches. Rows give clone size only sometimes, using once, few, many, or a class for an expanded clone.

v_call: TRBV13; clone_size: NA; d_call: TRBD2; j_call: TRBJ2-3; cdr3_aa: CASSLRTSGDVTQYF; cdr3_nt: TGTGCCAGCAGCCTGCGGACTAGCGGGGACGTTACGCAGTATTTT
v_call: TRBV21-1; clone_size: few; d_call: NA; j_call: TRBJ2-3; cdr3_aa: CASSGTRDSTDTQYF; cdr3_nt: TGTGCCAGCAGCGGAACCAGGGACAGCACAGATACGCAGTATTTT
v_call: TRBV6-1; clone_size: NA; d_call: TRBD2; j_call: TRBJ2-5; cdr3_aa: CPSSPSGGVQETQYF; cdr3_nt: TGTCCCAGCAGTCCTAGCGGGGGGGTCCAAGAGACCCAGTACTTC
v_call: TRBV20-1; clone_size: NA; d_call: NA; j_call: TRBJ1-1; cdr3_aa: CSARTGAVRAFF; cdr3_nt: TGCAGTGCTAGAACCGGGGCGGTCCGAGCTTTCTTT
v_call: TRBV12-3/TRBV12-4; clone_size: few; d_call: NA; j_call: TRBJ2-1; cdr3_aa: CASSPGVGYNEQFF; cdr3_nt: TGTGCCAGCAGTCCAGGGGTAGGGTACAATGAGCAGTTCTTC
v_call: TRBV24-1; clone_size: NA; d_call: NA; j_call: TRBJ1-2; cdr3_aa: CATSAGDEDEITGYTF; cdr3_nt: TGTGCCACCAGTGCCGGGGACGAGGATGAAATCACTGGCTACACCTTC
v_call: TRBV4-1; clone_size: many; d_call: TRBD1; j_call: TRBJ2-1; cdr3_aa: CASSQGTGNNEQFF; cdr3_nt: TGCGCCAGCAGCCAAGGGACAGGGAACAATGAGCAGTTCTTC
v_call: TRBV9; clone_size: NA; d_call: NA; j_call: TRBJ1-6; cdr3_aa: CASSVGDRLNSPLHF; cdr3_nt: TGTGCCAGCAGCGTAGGGGACCGACTTAATTCACCCCTCCACTTT
v_call: TRBV4-3; clone_size: NA; d_call: NA; j_call: TRBJ2-2; cdr3_aa: CASSQESAVPGELFF; cdr3_nt: TGCGCCAGCAGCCAAGAATCGGCGGTCCCCGGGGAGCTGTTTTTT
v_call: TRBV20-1; clone_size: many; d_call: NA; j_call: TRBJ2-2; cdr3_aa: CSASGANTGELFF; cdr3_nt: TGCAGTGCTAGTGGGGCGAACACCGGGGAGCTGTTTTTT
v_call: TRBV20-1; clone_size: NA; d_call: TRBD2; j_call: TRBJ2-1; cdr3_aa: CSARGPAGGPNEQFF; cdr3_nt: TGCAGTGCTAGAGGTCCAGCGGGGGGGCCTAATGAGCAGTTCTTC
v_call: TRBV7-2; clone_size: few; d_call: NA; j_call: TRBJ1-2; cdr3_aa: CASSVSGFDGYTF; cdr3_nt: TGTGCCAGCAGCGTCTCAGGGTTCGATGGCTACACCTTC
v_call: TRBV6-2/TRBV6-3; clone_size: NA; d_call: NA; j_call: TRBJ1-1; cdr3_aa: CASTNFWRDTEAFF; cdr3_nt: TGTGCCAGCACCAACTTTTGGAGGGACACTGAAGCTTTCTTT
v_call: TRBV12-3/TRBV12-4; clone_size: few; d_call: TRBD2; j_call: TRBJ2-7; cdr3_aa: CASSPWASGGVYPLEQYF; cdr3_nt: TGTGCCAGCAGCCCATGGGCTAGCGGGGGGGTCTATCCCCTCGAGCAGTACTTC
v_call: TRBV20-1; clone_size: few; d_call: TRBD1; j_call: TRBJ1-5; cdr3_aa: CSAPEVDREGPQHF; cdr3_nt: TGCAGTGCCCCCGAGGTGGACAGGGAAGGGCCCCAGCATTTT
v_call: TRBV10-3; clone_size: many; d_call: NA; j_call: TRBJ2-1; cdr3_aa: CAISEYADFYNEQFF; cdr3_nt: TGTGCCATCAGTGAGTATGCAGACTTTTACAATGAGCAGTTCTTC
v_call: TRBV27; clone_size: NA; d_call: TRBD2; j_call: TRBJ2-5; cdr3_aa: CASSLAGGPRETQYF; cdr3_nt: TGTGCCAGCAGTTTGGCGGGGGGGCCTCGGGAGACCCAGTACTTC
v_call: TRBV10-1; clone_size: few; d_call: NA; j_call: TRBJ2-7; cdr3_aa: CASSEWQTGRYEQYF; cdr3_nt: TGCGCCAGCAGTGAGTGGCAAACGGGTCGCTACGAGCAGTACTTC
v_call: TRBV5-6; clone_size: NA; d_call: NA; j_call: TRBJ1-3; cdr3_aa: CASTLGSGNTIYF; cdr3_nt: TGTGCCAGCACCCTCGGCTCTGGAAACACCATATATTTT
v_call: TRBV7-8; clone_size: NA; d_call: NA; j_call: TRBJ2-2; cdr3_aa: CASRNTNTGELFF; cdr3_nt: TGTGCCAGCAGGAACACGAACACCGGGGAGCTGTTTTTT
v_call: TRBV4-2; clone_size: once; d_call: TRBD1; j_call: TRBJ2-6; cdr3_aa: CASSQRQGAVSGANVLTF; cdr3_nt: TGTGCCAGCAGCCAACGACAGGGGGCAGTGTCCGGGGCCAACGTCCTGACTTTC
v_call: TRBV4-1; clone_size: once; d_call: NA; j_call: TRBJ1-1; cdr3_aa: CASSQIFTQENTEAFF; cdr3_nt: TGCGCCAGCAGCCAAATTTTCACACAAGAGAACACTGAAGCTTTCTTT
v_call: TRBV29-1; clone_size: many; d_call: NA; j_call: TRBJ2-1; cdr3_aa: CSVEGGSLSYNEQFF; cdr3_nt: TGCAGCGTTGAGGGGGGCAGCCTTTCCTACAATGAGCAGTTCTTC
v_call: TRBV6-1; clone_size: NA; d_call: NA; j_call: TRBJ2-1; cdr3_aa: CASSVHNEQFF; cdr3_nt: TGTGCCAGCAGTGTACACAATGAGCAGTTCTTC
v_call: TRBV12-3/TRBV12-4; clone_size: NA; d_call: NA; j_call: TRBJ1-2; cdr3_aa: CASSRAGAVLDGYTF; cdr3_nt: TGTGCCAGCAGTAGGGCCGGGGCCGTATTGGATGGCTACACCTTC
v_call: TRBV7-3; clone_size: NA; d_call: TRBD1; j_call: TRBJ2-1; cdr3_aa: CASSLNSGTGEYNEQFF; cdr3_nt: TGTGCCAGCAGCTTAAACAGCGGGACAGGGGAATACAATGAGCAGTTCTTC
v_call: TRBV4-1; clone_size: NA; d_call: TRBD1; j_call: TRBJ2-1; cdr3_aa: CASTVTGSYNEQFF; cdr3_nt: TGCGCCAGCACCGTGACAGGGAGTTACAATGAGCAGTTCTTC
v_call: TRBV12-3/TRBV12-4; clone_size: many; d_call: NA; j_call: TRBJ1-1; cdr3_aa: CASSLGVMTFF; cdr3_nt: TGTGCCAGCAGTTTAGGCGTGATGACTTTCTTT
v_call: TRBV7-9; clone_size: NA; d_call: TRBD1; j_call: TRBJ1-1; cdr3_aa: CASSCRDRGCSEAFF; cdr3_nt: TGTGCCAGCAGCTGCCGGGACAGGGGCTGCTCTGAAGCTTTCTTT
v_call: TRBV3-1; clone_size: NA; d_call: NA; j_call: TRBJ2-1; cdr3_aa: CASSPGSWGARDEQFF; cdr3_nt: TGTGCCAGCAGCCCCGGTTCGTGGGGGGCCAGAGATGAGCAGTTCTTC
v_call: TRBV11-2; clone_size: few; d_call: NA; j_call: TRBJ2-2; cdr3_aa: CASSSLGAGELFF; cdr3_nt: TGTGCCAGCAGCTCCCTTGGCGCCGGGGAGCTGTTTTTT
v_call: TRBV6-5; clone_size: NA; d_call: TRBD2; j_call: TRBJ2-3; cdr3_aa: CASSYSTGGLAGDTDTQYF; cdr3_nt: TGTGCCAGCAGTTACTCGACGGGAGGACTAGCGGGGGACACAGATACGCAGTATTTT
v_call: TRBV27; clone_size: NA; d_call: NA; j_call: TRBJ2-1; cdr3_aa: CASSSTNPITSNEQFF; cdr3_nt: TGTGCCAGCAGTTCAACCAATCCTATTACTAGCAATGAGCAGTTCTTC
v_call: TRBV4-1; clone_size: few; d_call: NA; j_call: TRBJ2-2; cdr3_aa: CASSPVGGNTGELFF; cdr3_nt: TGCGCCAGCAGCCCCGTTGGGGGGAACACCGGGGAGCTGTTTTTT
v_call: TRBV4-1; clone_size: NA; d_call: NA; j_call: TRBJ2-1; cdr3_aa: CASSAGGDYNEQFF; cdr3_nt: TGCGCCAGCAGCGCCGGCGGGGACTACAATGAGCAGTTCTTC
v_call: TRBV9; clone_size: few; d_call: NA; j_call: TRBJ2-3; cdr3_aa: CASSAGPAPTDTQYF; cdr3_nt: TGTGCCAGCAGCGCTGGACCCGCCCCCACAGATACGCAGTATTTT
v_call: TRBV27; clone_size: few; d_call: TRBD1; j_call: TRBJ1-6; cdr3_aa: CASSSGGYSPLHF; cdr3_nt: TGTGCCAGCAGTTCAGGGGGGTACTCACCCCTCCACTTT
v_call: TRBV6-4; clone_size: many; d_call: NA; j_call: TRBJ1-5; cdr3_aa: CASSAYAGNNQPQHF; cdr3_nt: TGTGCCAGCAGTGCATACGCGGGGAACAATCAGCCCCAGCATTTT
v_call: TRBV7-9; clone_size: few; d_call: TRBD1; j_call: TRBJ2-5; cdr3_aa: CASSLPGQGAWETQYF; cdr3_nt: TGTGCCAGCAGCCTTCCGGGACAGGGGGCTTGGGAGACCCAGTACTTC
v_call: TRBV12-3/TRBV12-4; clone_size: NA; d_call: TRBD2; j_call: TRBJ2-3; cdr3_aa: CASSFPPQRGGGDTQYF; cdr3_nt: TGTGCCAGCAGTTTTCCCCCACAGCGGGGGGGCGGTGATACGCAGTATTTT